Listed below are T cell receptor beta chains from one sample, sequenced in a study of blood T cell repertoires in COVID-19. Some clones are missing from TCRdb's copy, which holds only in-frame ones; the method was immunoSEQ multiplex PCR. The data contain approximately 220,000 clones, around four fifths of them seen just once; the ten biggest clones take up 2% to 3%. Specimen: peripheral blood. These receptors were collected from a woman between 40 and 55 years old with active or convalescent COVID-19. The CDR3 runs from the conserved cysteine through the conserved F or W. The order of the fields is D gene, clone size, V gene, J gene, CDR3 DNA, CDR3 protein. The D gene is left open where the match is weak. Clone size appears in some rows only: once, few, many, or a class for an expanded clone.

TRBD1,NA,TRBV2,TRBJ2-1,TGTGCCAGCAGTTCCCCGGGACAGGCTCCCAATGAGCAGTTCTTC,CASSSPGQAPNEQFF
NA,NA,TRBV2,TRBJ2-5,TGTGCCAGCAGTAGGGAGGCTTTGGAGACCCAGTACTTC,CASSREALETQYF
NA,NA,TRBV9,TRBJ2-7,TGTGCCAGCAGCGTAGGGGTGACAGCCTACGAGCAGTACTTC,CASSVGVTAYEQYF
NA,NA,TRBV7-2,TRBJ2-7,TGTGCCAGCAGCCCGGGCCGGGTACTAGGAAGAGGCTACGAGCAGTACTTC,CASSPGRVLGRGYEQYF
TRBD1,few,TRBV18,TRBJ1-4,TGTGCCAGCTCACCGGGACAGGGTGATGAAAAACTGTTTTTT,CASSPGQGDEKLFF
TRBD1,few,TRBV7-3,TRBJ2-1,TGTGCCAGCAGCGTGACAGGGCCCGGACCCTACAATGAGCAGTTCTTC,CASSVTGPGPYNEQFF
NA,NA,TRBV19,TRBJ2-3,TGTGCCAGTAGTGTGACAGGTAGCACAGATACGCAGTATTTT,CASSVTGSTDTQYF
TRBD2,NA,TRBV6-2/TRBV6-3,TRBJ2-5,TGTGCCAGCAGTTACTCCCCACTAGCGGGGACTCAAGAGACCCAGTACTTC,CASSYSPLAGTQETQYF
TRBD2,once,TRBV24-1,TRBJ2-1,TGTGCCACCAGTGATCCAAGCGGGGGGGCCTACAATGAGCAGTTCTTC,CATSDPSGGAYNEQFF
TRBD1,NA,TRBV30,TRBJ1-2,TGTGCCTGGAGTGGAGGGGGCAGGGTCAACTATGGCTACACCTTC,CAWSGGGRVNYGYTF
NA,once,TRBV6-5,TRBJ1-2,TGTGCCAGCAGTTACTCGAACGGTGGTGGCTACACCTTC,CASSYSNGGGYTF
NA,NA,TRBV21-1,TRBJ1-5,TGTGCCAGCAGCAAATTGGGGGCCAAACCGGGACAGGAAAATCAGCCCCAGCATTTT,CASSKLGAKPGQENQPQHF
TRBD2,NA,TRBV9,TRBJ2-5,TGTGCCAGCAGCGGGGGACTAGCGGGAGGGGAGACCCAGTACTTC,CASSGGLAGGETQYF
NA,NA,TRBV11-2,TRBJ1-5,TGTGCCAGCAGCCCCTCCGGTGAGAACAATCAGCCCCAGCATTTT,CASSPSGENNQPQHF
NA,NA,TRBV6-2/TRBV6-3,TRBJ1-6,TGTGCCAGCAGTTACTCATCCTTCGGGAAGAATAATTCACCCCTCCACTTT,CASSYSSFGKNNSPLHF
NA,NA,TRBV24-1,TRBJ1-2,TGTGCCACCAGTGGGCCTAACTATGGCTACACCTTC,CATSGPNYGYTF
TRBD1,NA,TRBV5-1,TRBJ2-5,TGCGCCAGCAGCTTGACAGGGGGGCTTGGTCAAGAGACCCAGTACTTC,CASSLTGGLGQETQYF
NA,NA,TRBV12-3/TRBV12-4,TRBJ1-1,TGTGCCAGCAGTCCAGTAGCTTTCTTT,CASSPVAFF
NA,NA,TRBV4-2,TRBJ2-3,TGTGCCAGCAGCCAAGCTAGGGGGGGAACTACAGATACGCAGTATTTT,CASSQARGGTTDTQYF
TRBD1,NA,TRBV3-1/TRBV3-2,TRBJ1-1,TGTGCCAGCAGCCAAGGTCGGGGACAGGGGAACACTGAAGCTTTCTTT,CASSQGRGQGNTEAFF
TRBD2,NA,TRBV11-3,TRBJ2-1,TGTGCCAGCAGCTTAAGGACTAGCGGGGGAAATGAGCAGTTCTTC,CASSLRTSGGNEQFF
NA,NA,TRBV6-1,TRBJ2-5,TGTGCCAGCAGTGAAGGATTTTCAGAGTACTTC,CASSEGFSEYF
TRBD1,NA,TRBV6-5,TRBJ1-2,TGTGCCAGCAGGTTTGACAGGGGCAGTGGTGGCTACACCTTC,CASRFDRGSGGYTF
TRBD2,NA,TRBV5-1,TRBJ2-7,TGCGCCAGCAGCTTGGCGCTGGCGGGGGGATACTACGAGCAGTACTTC,CASSLALAGGYYEQYF
NA,NA,TRBV24-1,TRBJ2-3,TGTGCCACCGCTTCCCCCGGGACAGATACGCAGTATTTT,CATASPGTDTQYF
TRBD2,NA,TRBV9,TRBJ2-3,TGTGCCAGCAGCGTAGCGGCGGGAGGGTGGGATACGCAGTATTTT,CASSVAAGGWDTQYF
TRBD2,NA,TRBV6-1,TRBJ2-5,TGTGCCAGCAGTGAGGGGGAGGGCGGCGAGACCCAGTACTTC,CASSEGEGGETQYF
NA,NA,TRBV7-8,TRBJ2-5,TGTGCCAGCAGCTTTGCCCGACAGTCACAAGAGACCCAGTACTTC,CASSFARQSQETQYF
TRBD1,NA,TRBV2,TRBJ2-1,TGTGCCACACTCCGGGACAGGAACAATGAGCAGTTCTTC,CATLRDRNNEQFF
NA,NA,TRBV9,TRBJ2-5,TGTGCCAGCAGCGTAGCAGGGGAAGAGACCCAGTACTTC,CASSVAGEETQYF
NA,NA,TRBV6-5,TRBJ1-1,TGTGCCAGCGGCTTCCTAGGGGTGAACACTGAAGCTTTCTTT,CASGFLGVNTEAFF
NA,once,TRBV12-3/TRBV12-4,TRBJ1-2,TGTGCCAGCAGTTTACTAAGTGGGGGGGTCCCCTTC,CASSLLSGGVPF
TRBD1,NA,TRBV19,TRBJ2-2,TGTGCCAGCAGGGGACAGGGGAACACCGGGGAGCTGTTTTTT,CASRGQGNTGELFF
TRBD1,NA,TRBV2,TRBJ2-3,TGTGCCAGGGGACAGAGCACAGATACGCAGTATTTT,CARGQSTDTQYF
NA,NA,TRBV1,TRBJ2-3,TGCACCAGCAACTCGGCGGGGGAGTATACTAGCACAGATACGCAGTATTTT,CTSNSAGEYTSTDTQYF
NA,NA,TRBV29-1,TRBJ1-5,TGCAGCGTTACGGACAGCAATAGCAATCAGCCCCAGCATTTT,CSVTDSNSNQPQHF
TRBD1,many,TRBV7-2,TRBJ2-2,TGTGCCAGCAGCCTCTGGACAGGGATGACCGGGGAGCTGTTTTTT,CASSLWTGMTGELFF
NA,NA,TRBV28,TRBJ2-5,TGTGCCAGCAGTTTAGGGGGGGGGCTGTGGAAGACCCAGTACTTC,CASSLGGGLWKTQYF
TRBD1,NA,TRBV7-9,TRBJ1-2,TGTGCCAGCAGCGCTCCGGGACAGGTCGGCTTTGGCTACACCTTC,CASSAPGQVGFGYTF
TRBD1,few,TRBV9,TRBJ1-2,TGTGCCAGCAGCGTAGAGGCAGGGGGCGACTATGGCTACACCTTC,CASSVEAGGDYGYTF
NA,few,TRBV30,TRBJ1-4,TGTGCCTGGAGAAGGGGGGGACTGACGAATGAAAAACTGTTTTTT,CAWRRGGLTNEKLFF